This TCR beta chain was captured by sequencing in a study of OX40 agonist ivuxolimab in advanced cancers. Study results and caveats: A proportion of nonresponders additionally exhibited low normalized T-cell clonal expansion.

TCRdb's table, derived via immunoSEQ multiplex PCR, lists solely in-frame clones and lacks some. The table shows approximately 79,000 clones, with around 87% occurring only once. Autoimmune disease history or systemic immunosuppression disqualified patients. Comments on this clone: Its target is not known.

This specimen consisted of CD4+ or CD8+ T cells sorted from blood, obtained in a trial of the OX40 agonist ivuxolimab. The receptor was isolated from an adult with an advanced solid tumor such as melanoma, head and neck, liver or kidney cancer.

DNA for the CDR3: TGTGCCACCAGCAGAGATCTAGGTACCTATAGCAATCAGCCCCAGCATTTT. Protein product: CATSRDLGTYSNQPQHF. The V and J genes are TRBV15 and TRBJ1-5; D gene ambiguous. CDR1 is LNHNV and CDR2 is YYDKDF in the germline V gene (reference sequence). V dropped 0 bases and J dropped 0 bases, with 12 bases sitting between them. There are 17 residues in the CDR3.